This T cell receptor beta chain was retrieved from a study of beta chain features in type 1 diabetes. Study conclusions and caveats: TCRB CDR3s from Type 1 diabetes patients were moderately but significantly shorter in all four CD4+ subsets.

Staining for CD45RO/CCR7/CD25/CD127/CD95/CD27 allowed sorting of CD4+ naive, central memory, regulatory and stem cell-like memory cells. Sorting gave populations that all exceeded 98% purity. Investigators reverse transcribed all isolated RNA, so they sequenced expressed TCRB transcripts. Generated by immunoSEQ multiplex PCR, the TCRdb table keeps only in-frame clones and is missing some. The sample contains 330,000 or so clones, less than 20% of which appear only once. This clone was seen a handful of times. What it binds is unknown. V was pared by 6 bases and J by 5 bases, with 4 bases of the junction left unmatched. The CDR3 has 14 amino acids. CDR1 is PRHDT and CDR2 is FYEKMQ in the germline V gene (reference sequence).

The TCR originated in a woman younger than 30 in good health. Sequencing used naive CD4+ T cells from blood. The J gene is TRBJ1-4, the V gene TRBV13, with 9 positions matching TRBD1. Here the CDR3 DNA reads TGTGCCAGCAGTCGACAGGGGGTAAATGAAAAACTGTTTTTT. Its protein product is CASSRQGVNEKLFF.